Listed below are T cell receptor beta chains from one sample, sequenced in a study of a mutant IDH1 vaccine in newly diagnosed glioma. Libraries were prepared by immunoSEQ multiplex PCR; TCRdb keeps only in-frame clonotypes and omits some of them. The sample lists about 16,000 clones, around 95% seen once, with roughly 3.5% in the top ten. The material sequenced was peripheral blood mononuclear cells (PBMCs), taken from a glioma patient treated with radiotherapy, temozolomide or both. Receptor source: a woman aged 18-30 years with glioma. Some clones in this sample may be carry-over from other donors' samples. Both conserved end residues are part of each CDR3. The D gene is left open where the match is weak. Not all rows give a size; the values are once, few, many and, for expanded clones, a class.

D gene	V gene	clone size	CDR3 length	J gene	CDR3 DNA	CDR3 protein
.	TRBV28	once	14	TRBJ1-1	TGTGCCAGCACCCCTCGTGCCAGCGCCACTGAAGCTTTCTTT	CASTPRASATEAFF
.	TRBV14	.	15	TRBJ2-5	TGTGCCAGCAGCCAAGGGAGTTGGAGCAGGGAGACCCAGTACTTC	CASSQGSWSRETQYF
.	TRBV15	.	17	TRBJ2-7	TGTGCCACCAGCAGACGGGGGCACAGGCAGTCCTCCTACGAGCAGTACTTC	CATSRRGHRQSSYEQYF
TRBD1	TRBV5-1	once	16	TRBJ2-1	TGCGCCAGCAGCACGAGCGGGACAGGGGCAGGCAATGAGCAGTTCTTC	CASSTSGTGAGNEQFF
.	TRBV30	.	15	TRBJ1-5	TGTGCCTGGAGTGTACGGGAGGGAAACAATCAGCCCCAGCATTTT	CAWSVREGNNQPQHF
.	TRBV19	once	14	TRBJ1-2	TGTGCCAGTAGTATTGAAGGGAATAACTATGGCTACACCTTC	CASSIEGNNYGYTF
.	TRBV5-4	.	18	TRBJ2-5	TGTGCCAGCAGCTCCCTCAGTGGGGGGTTATATGAATGGGGGACCCAGTACTTC	CASSSLSGGLYEWGTQYF
.	TRBV4-3	.	13	TRBJ2-7	TGCGCCAGCAGCCATTTCAGGGGCTACGAGCAGTACTTC	CASSHFRGYEQYF
.	TRBV7-9	.	13	TRBJ2-2	TGTGCCAGCAACAGGGTTACTCCCGGGGAGCTGTTTTTT	CASNRVTPGELFF
.	TRBV6-1	.	15	TRBJ2-3	TGTGCCAGCAGTGAAGTACTAGCCTTTTCAGATACGCAGTATTTT	CASSEVLAFSDTQYF